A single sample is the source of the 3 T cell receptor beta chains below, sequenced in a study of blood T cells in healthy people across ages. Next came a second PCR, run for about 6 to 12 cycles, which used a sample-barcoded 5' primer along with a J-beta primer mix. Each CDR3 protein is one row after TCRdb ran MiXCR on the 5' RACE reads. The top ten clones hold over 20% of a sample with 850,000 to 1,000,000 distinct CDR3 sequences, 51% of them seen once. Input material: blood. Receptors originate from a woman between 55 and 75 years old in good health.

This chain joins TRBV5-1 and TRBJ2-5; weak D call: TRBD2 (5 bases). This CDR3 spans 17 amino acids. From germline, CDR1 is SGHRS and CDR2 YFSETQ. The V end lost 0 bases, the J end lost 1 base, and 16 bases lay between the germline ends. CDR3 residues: CASSLAIRLALQETQYF. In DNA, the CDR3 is TGCGCCAGCAGCTTGGCAATTCGGCTAGCTCTCCAAGAGACCCAGTACTTC.

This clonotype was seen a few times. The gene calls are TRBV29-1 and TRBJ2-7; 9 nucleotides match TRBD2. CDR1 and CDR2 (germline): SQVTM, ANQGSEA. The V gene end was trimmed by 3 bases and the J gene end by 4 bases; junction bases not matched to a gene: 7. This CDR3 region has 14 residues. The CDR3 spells CSVESVAGEYEQYF. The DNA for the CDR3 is TGCAGCGTTGAGTCGGTAGCGGGAGAGTACGAGCAGTACTTC.

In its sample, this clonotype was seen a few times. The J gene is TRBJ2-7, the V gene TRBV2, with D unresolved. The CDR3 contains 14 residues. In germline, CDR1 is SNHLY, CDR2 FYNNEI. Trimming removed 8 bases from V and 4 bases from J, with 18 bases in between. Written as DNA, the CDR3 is TGTGCCAGCTCGTTCTCCAGAGTAGTTTACGAGCAGTACTTC. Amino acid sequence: CASSFSRVVYEQYF.